This T cell receptor (beta chain) was sequenced in a study of CD8+ T cells in alopecia areata. This CDR3 spans 17 amino acids. Germline V gives CDR1 GTSNPN, CDR2 SVGIG (reference sequence). The J segment lost 3 bases and the V segment lost 0 bases, leaving 13 bases of the junction unmatched. Once RNA had been extracted, it was reverse transcribed into cDNA to act as the sequencing template. Sequencing used immunoSEQ multiplex PCR; TCRdb keeps in-frame clones, though not all of them. The data hold 200,000 to 250,000 clones, with around 62% observed a single time. The source was CD4+ T cells sorted from blood, collected at week 0. This TCR came from a human donor with alopecia areata. The chain links TRBV30 to TRBJ2-7, with TRBD1 matching 8 bases. The CDR3 nucleotides read TGTGCCTGGAGTGTAACTTTTGGCACAGGGGGACGCTACGAGCAGTACTTC. Translating it yields CAWSVTFGTGGRYEQYF. Complete variable domain (other parts from reference TRBV30 and TRBJ2-7): SQTIHQWPATLVQPVGSPLSLECTVEGTSNPNLYWYRQAAGRGLQLLFYSVGIGQISSEVPQNLSASRPQDRQFILSSKKLLLSDSGFYLCAWSVTFGTGGRYEQYFGPGTRLTVT.